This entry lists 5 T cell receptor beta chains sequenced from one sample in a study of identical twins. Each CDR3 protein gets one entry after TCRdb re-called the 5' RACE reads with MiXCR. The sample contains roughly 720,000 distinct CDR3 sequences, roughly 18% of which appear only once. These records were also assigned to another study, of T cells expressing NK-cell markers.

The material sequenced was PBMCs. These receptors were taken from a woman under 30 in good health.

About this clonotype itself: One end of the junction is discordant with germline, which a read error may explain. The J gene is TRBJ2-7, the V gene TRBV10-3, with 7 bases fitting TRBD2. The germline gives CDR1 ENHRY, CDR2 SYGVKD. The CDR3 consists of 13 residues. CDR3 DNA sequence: TGTGCCATCAGTGACGGGGGGTCCTTCGAGCAGTACTTC. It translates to CAISDGGSFEQYF.

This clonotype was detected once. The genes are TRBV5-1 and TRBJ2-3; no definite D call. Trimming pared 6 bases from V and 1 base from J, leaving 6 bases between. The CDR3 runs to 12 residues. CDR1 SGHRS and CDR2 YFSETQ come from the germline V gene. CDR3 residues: CASNQGTDTQYF. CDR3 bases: TGCGCCAGCAACCAAGGCACAGATACGCAGTATTTT.

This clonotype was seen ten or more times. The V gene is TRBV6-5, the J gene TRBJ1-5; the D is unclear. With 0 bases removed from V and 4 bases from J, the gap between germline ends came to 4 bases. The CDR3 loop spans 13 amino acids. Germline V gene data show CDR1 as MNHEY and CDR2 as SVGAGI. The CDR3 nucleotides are TGTGCCAGCAGTTACTCCATTAATCAGCCCCAGCATTTT. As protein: CASSYSINQPQHF.

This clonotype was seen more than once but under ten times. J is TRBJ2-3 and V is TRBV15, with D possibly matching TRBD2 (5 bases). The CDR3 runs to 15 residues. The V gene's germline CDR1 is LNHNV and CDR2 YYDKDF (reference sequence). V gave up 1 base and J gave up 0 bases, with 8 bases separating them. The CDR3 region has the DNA TGTGCCACCAGCAGAGGAGGGTATAGCACAGATACGCAGTATTTT. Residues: CATSRGGYSTDTQYF.

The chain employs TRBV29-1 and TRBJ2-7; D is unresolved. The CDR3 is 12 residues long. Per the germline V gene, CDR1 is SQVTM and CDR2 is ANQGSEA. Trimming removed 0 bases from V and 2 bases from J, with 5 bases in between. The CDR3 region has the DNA TGCAGCGTTGAAGATCCGGCCTACGAGCAGTACTTC. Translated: CSVEDPAYEQYF.